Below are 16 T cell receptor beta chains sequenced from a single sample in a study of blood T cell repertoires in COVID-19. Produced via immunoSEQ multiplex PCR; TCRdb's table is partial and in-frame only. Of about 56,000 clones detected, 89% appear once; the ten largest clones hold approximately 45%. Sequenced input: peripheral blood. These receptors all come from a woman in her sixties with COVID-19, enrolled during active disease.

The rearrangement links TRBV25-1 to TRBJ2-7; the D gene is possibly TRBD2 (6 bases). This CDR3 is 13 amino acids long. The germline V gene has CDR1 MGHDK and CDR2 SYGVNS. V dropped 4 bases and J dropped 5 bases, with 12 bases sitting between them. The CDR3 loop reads CASSASGGNEQYF. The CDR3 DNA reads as TGTGCCAGCAGTGCATCTGGGGGGAACGAGCAGTACTTC.

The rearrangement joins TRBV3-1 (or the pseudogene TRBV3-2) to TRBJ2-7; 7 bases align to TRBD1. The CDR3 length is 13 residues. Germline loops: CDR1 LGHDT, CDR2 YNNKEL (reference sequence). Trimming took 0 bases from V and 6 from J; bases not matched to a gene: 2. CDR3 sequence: CASSQDRQGEQYF. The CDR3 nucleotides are TGTGCCAGCAGCCAAGACAGACAGGGCGAGCAGTACTTC.

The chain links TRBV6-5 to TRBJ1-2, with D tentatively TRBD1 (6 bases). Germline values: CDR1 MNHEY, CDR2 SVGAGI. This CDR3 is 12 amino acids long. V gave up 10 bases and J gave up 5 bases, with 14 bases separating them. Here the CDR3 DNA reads TGTGCCACCGAGGACAGAGGTTATGGCTACACCTTC. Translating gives CATEDRGYGYTF.

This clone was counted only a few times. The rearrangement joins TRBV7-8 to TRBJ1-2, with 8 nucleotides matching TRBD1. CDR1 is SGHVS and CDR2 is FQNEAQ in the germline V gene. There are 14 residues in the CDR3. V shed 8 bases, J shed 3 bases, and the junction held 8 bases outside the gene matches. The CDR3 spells CASSGAGGDYGYTF. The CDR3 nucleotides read TGTGCCAGCTCAGGGGCAGGGGGCGACTATGGCTACACCTTC.

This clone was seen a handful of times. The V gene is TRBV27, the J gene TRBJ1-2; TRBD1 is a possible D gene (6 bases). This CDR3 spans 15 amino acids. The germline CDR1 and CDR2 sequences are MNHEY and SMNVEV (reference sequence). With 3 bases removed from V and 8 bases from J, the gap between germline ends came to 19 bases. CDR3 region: CASSFSLGTLGGYTF. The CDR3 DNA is TGTGCCAGCAGTTTTAGTCTCGGGACATTGGGCGGCTACACCTTC.

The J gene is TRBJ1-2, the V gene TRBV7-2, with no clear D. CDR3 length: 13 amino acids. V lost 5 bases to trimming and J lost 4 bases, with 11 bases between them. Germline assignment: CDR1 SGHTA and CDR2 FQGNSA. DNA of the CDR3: TGTGCCAGCAGCGCCCCAGGTCTCTATGGCTACACCTTC. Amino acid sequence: CASSAPGLYGYTF. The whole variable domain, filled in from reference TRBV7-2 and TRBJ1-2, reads GAGVSQSPSNKVTEKGKDVELRCDPISGHTALYWYRQSLGQGLEFLIYFQGNSAPDKSGLPSDRFSAERTGGSVSTLTIQRTQQEDSAVYLCASSAPGLYGYTFGSGTRLTVV.

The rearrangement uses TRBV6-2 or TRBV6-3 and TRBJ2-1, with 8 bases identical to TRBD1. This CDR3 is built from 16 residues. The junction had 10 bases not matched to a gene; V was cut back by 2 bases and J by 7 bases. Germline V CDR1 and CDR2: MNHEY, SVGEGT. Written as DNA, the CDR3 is TGTGCCAGCAGTTACCGTCAGGGGGCGCCTCTTAATGAGCAGTTCTTC. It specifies CASSYRQGAPLNEQFF.

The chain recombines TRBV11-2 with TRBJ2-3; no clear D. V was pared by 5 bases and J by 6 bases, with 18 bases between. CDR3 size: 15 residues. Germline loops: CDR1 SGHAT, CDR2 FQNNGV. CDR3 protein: CASSPNEAFWDTQYF. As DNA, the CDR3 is TGTGCCAGCAGCCCGAACGAGGCTTTCTGGGATACGCAGTATTTT.

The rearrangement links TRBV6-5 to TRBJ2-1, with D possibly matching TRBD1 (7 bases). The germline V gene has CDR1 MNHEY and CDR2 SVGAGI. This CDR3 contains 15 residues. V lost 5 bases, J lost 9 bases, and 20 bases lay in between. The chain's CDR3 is CASSQGGNRDSEQFF. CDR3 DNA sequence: TGTGCCAGCAGTCAGGGGGGCAACAGGGATAGTGAGCAGTTCTTC.

The CDR3 DNA is TGTGCCAGCAGCTCCTACTACAATGAGCAGTTCTTC. Translating gives CASSSYYNEQFF. The rearrangement joins TRBV5-6 to TRBJ2-1; no firm D call. The CDR3 contains 12 residues. Trimming pared 3 bases from V and 3 bases from J, leaving 4 bases between. In germline, CDR1 is SGHDT, CDR2 YYEEEE.

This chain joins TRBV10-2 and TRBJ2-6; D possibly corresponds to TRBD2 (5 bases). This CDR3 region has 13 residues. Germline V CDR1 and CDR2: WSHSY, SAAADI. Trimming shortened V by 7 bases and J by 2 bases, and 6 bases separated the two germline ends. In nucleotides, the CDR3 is TGCGCCAGCACACTAGCTGGGGCCAACGTCCTGACTTTC. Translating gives CASTLAGANVLTF.

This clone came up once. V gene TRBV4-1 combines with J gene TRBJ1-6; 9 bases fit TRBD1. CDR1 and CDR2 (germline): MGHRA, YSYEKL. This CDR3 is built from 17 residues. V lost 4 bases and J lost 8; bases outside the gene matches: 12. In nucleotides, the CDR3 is TGCGCCAGCAGCCGGGACAGGGATGGCATATATCATTCACCCCTCCACTTT. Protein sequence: CASSRDRDGIYHSPLHF.

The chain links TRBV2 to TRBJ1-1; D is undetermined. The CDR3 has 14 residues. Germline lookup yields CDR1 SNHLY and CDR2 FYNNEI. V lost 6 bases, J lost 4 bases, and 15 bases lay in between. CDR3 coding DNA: TGTGCCAGCAGCGGCGGCCCGCTCAGCACTGAAGCTTTCTTT. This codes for CASSGGPLSTEAFF.

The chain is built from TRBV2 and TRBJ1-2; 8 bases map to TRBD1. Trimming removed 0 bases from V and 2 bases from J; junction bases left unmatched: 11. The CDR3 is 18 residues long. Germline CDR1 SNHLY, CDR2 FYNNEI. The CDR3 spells CASSEALLRTGINYGYTF. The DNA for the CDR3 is TGTGCCAGCAGTGAAGCGCTTCTGAGGACAGGGATCAACTATGGCTACACCTTC.

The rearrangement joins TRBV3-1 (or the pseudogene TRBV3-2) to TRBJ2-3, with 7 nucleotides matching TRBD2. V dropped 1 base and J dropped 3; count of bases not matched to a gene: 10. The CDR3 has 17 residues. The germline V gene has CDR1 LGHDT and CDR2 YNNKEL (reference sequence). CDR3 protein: CASSQAGGPYSTDTQYF. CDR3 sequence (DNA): TGTGCCAGCAGCCAAGCGGGGGGACCCTACTCTACAGATACGCAGTATTTT.

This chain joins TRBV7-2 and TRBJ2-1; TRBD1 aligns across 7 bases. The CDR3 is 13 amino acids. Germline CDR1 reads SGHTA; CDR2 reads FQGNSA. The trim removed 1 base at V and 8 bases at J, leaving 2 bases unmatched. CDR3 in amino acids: CASSLDRGHEQFF. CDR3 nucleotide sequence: TGTGCCAGCAGCTTAGATAGGGGGCATGAGCAGTTCTTC.